This TCR beta chain originates from a study of a mutant IDH1 vaccine in newly diagnosed glioma. About the study: Of treated patients, about 60% were men and 37.5% women, averaging 40.4 years. Study-level points and caveats: Pseudoprogression seemed unrelated to changes in top peripheral T cell clonotypes.

Time point described: baseline, week 1 (first vaccination visit). Treatment indicated: pre-vaccination baseline after standard-of-care therapy. Assay used: immunoSEQ multiplex PCR; TCRdb lists only in-frame clones, some missing. The sample has tens of thousands of clones; approximately 92% are singletons. Details on this clone: Its antigen is currently unknown.

The CDR3 has 13 amino acids. CDR1 is MNHEY, CDR2 SVGAGI, per germline. Trimming removed 6 bases from V and 7 bases from J; junction bases left unmatched: 7. The receptor comes from a man between 45 and 60 years old with glioma. The sample consisted of PBMCs, taken from a glioma patient treated with radiotherapy, temozolomide or both. V gene TRBV6-5 combines with J gene TRBJ1-1; 8 bases are a match to TRBD1. CDR3 amino acids: CASSFDRGGEAFF. The CDR3 DNA is TGTGCCAGCAGCTTTGACAGGGGCGGTGAAGCTTTCTTT.